This TCR beta chain appears in the sequencing data of a study of beta chain features in type 1 diabetes. Study-wide background: Healthy donors and patients had similar age, gender and cell yields.

The CDR3 length is 17 residues. Germline V gene sequence: CDR1 SGDLS, CDR2 YYNGEE. The junction had 15 bases not matched to a gene; V was cut back by 4 bases and J by 9 bases. Findings of the study overall: Lower insertion and higher deletion counts appeared at VDJ junctions in type 1 diabetes patients. A moderate, significant TCRB CDR3 shortening appeared in type 1 diabetes across four CD4+ subsets.

Expressed TCRB transcripts were sequenced because the entire RNA isolate underwent reverse transcription. Each sample of naive, central memory or regulatory T cells had, on average, roughly 3.6 million reads. Sequenced by immunoSEQ multiplex PCR; TCRdb stores in-frame clones only, minus some. The sample gives hundreds of thousands of clones, 11% to 15% of which show up once; 0.035% to 0.045% is in the top ten. On this clone: Its matching antigen is unknown.

The chain is built from TRBV9 and TRBJ1-6, with TRBD1 matching over 8 bases. Source material: naive CD4+ T cells from blood. This clonotype was obtained from a man in his late teens or twenties with type 1 diabetes. As DNA, the CDR3 is TGTGCCAGCAGCACACAGGGGGTATCTCGATTTGGTTCACCCCTCCACTTT. Protein: CASSTQGVSRFGSPLHF. The entire variable domain, with the rest obtained from reference TRBV9 and TRBJ1-6, is as follows: DSGVTQTPKHLITATGQRVTLRCSPRSGDLSVYWYQQSLDQGLQFLIQYYNGEERAKGNILERFSAQQFPDLHSELNLSSLELGDSALYFCASSTQGVSRFGSPLHFGNGTRLTVT.